The 24 T cell receptor beta chains given below trace back to one sample, sequenced in a study of early T cells in non-severe SARS-CoV-2 infection. TCRdb independently ran MiXCR on the 5' RACE reads; one entry per CDR3 protein. The data contain tens of thousands of distinct CDR3 sequences, approximately 4% of them singletons. The material sequenced was whole blood. These receptors came from an adult who was a healthcare worker with PCR-confirmed SARS-CoV-2 infection or an uninfected control (not recorded which).

This clonotype was found many times. The chain joins TRBV30 to TRBJ1-1; 8 bases map to TRBD1. Trimming at V came to 5 bases and at J to 6 bases, leaving 8 bases not matched to a gene. Germline V gives CDR1 GTSNPN, CDR2 SVGIG (reference sequence). CDR3 length equals 13 residues. The CDR3 nucleotides are TGTGCCTGGCGTAACAGGGGGTTTGCTGAAGCTTTCTTT. Translated, it gives CAWRNRGFAEAFF.

This clonotype was seen many times. J is TRBJ2-3 and V is TRBV29-1; TRBD1 agrees at 12 bases. The germline V gene has CDR1 SQVTM and CDR2 ANQGSEA. The CDR3 loop spans 17 amino acids. The V and J ends lost 6 bases and 2 bases, in that order; junction bases with no gene match: 12. The DNA of the CDR3 is TGCAGCGTCACACTCCCGGGACAGGGGGCTGACACAGATACGCAGTATTTT. Translation gives CSVTLPGQGADTDTQYF.

This clonotype was observed at least ten times. This rearrangement joins TRBV3-1 to TRBJ2-7; D unclear. CDR3 size: 13 residues. Germline CDR1 LGHDT, CDR2 YNNKEL (reference sequence). The germline V and J ends were trimmed by 0 bases and 5 bases, with 8 bases remaining between them. The CDR3 sequence: CASSQDEVHEQYF. The DNA of the CDR3 is TGTGCCAGCAGCCAAGATGAGGTCCACGAGCAGTACTTC.

This clonotype was seen ten or more times. The chain combines TRBV19 with TRBJ2-2; TRBD1 matches at 8 bases. The germline CDR1 and CDR2 sequences are LNHDA and SQIVND (reference sequence). This CDR3 spans 13 amino acids. The junction had 6 bases not matched to a gene; V was cut back by 10 bases and J by 5 bases. The CDR3 sequence is CATGTGPTGELFF. CDR3 DNA sequence: TGTGCCACCGGGACAGGCCCAACCGGGGAGCTGTTTTTT.

This clonotype was detected many times. This chain uses TRBV20-1 with TRBJ2-4; D is perhaps TRBD2 (5 bases). From germline, CDR1 is DFQATT and CDR2 SNEGSKA (reference sequence). The CDR3 consists of 14 residues. V was pared by 7 bases and J by 5 bases, with 18 bases between. The CDR3 spells CSVLSSRDQNIQYF. CDR3 in DNA: TGCAGTGTCCTTAGCTCTCGGGATCAAAACATTCAGTACTTC.

At least ten counts were recorded for this clonotype. The chain uses TRBV19 and TRBJ1-5, with a weak D call TRBD1 (6 bases). The ends were cut back, 7 bases at V and 1 base at J, with 11 bases in the middle. Looked up from germline, CDR1 is LNHDA and CDR2 is SQIVND (reference sequence). This CDR3 has 14 amino acids. The CDR3 here is CASKEGGSNQPQHF. The CDR3 DNA reads TGTGCCAGTAAGGAGGGGGGAAGCAATCAGCCCCAGCATTTT.

At least ten counts were recorded for this clonotype. CDR3 coding DNA: TGCAGCGTGAGGACTAGCGGGAGACCCTACAATGAGCAGTTCTTC. Translated: CSVRTSGRPYNEQFF. The rearrangement links TRBV29-1 to TRBJ2-1, with 13 nucleotides matching TRBD2. The CDR3 is made up of 15 amino acids. V was clipped by 6 bases and J by 2 bases; unmatched bases: 4. Germline V lookup: CDR1 SQVTM, CDR2 ANQGSEA.

This clonotype was counted many times. V usage is TRBV19 and J usage is TRBJ2-7, with TRBD2 as a possible D gene (8 bases). Looked up from germline, CDR1 is LNHDA and CDR2 is SQIVND (reference sequence). The CDR3 is 16 residues long. V was trimmed by 5 bases and J by 0 bases, leaving 17 bases between them. For the CDR3, the DNA is TGTGCCAGTAGTCTTTTCGGGGGGGACAGCTCCTACGAGCAGTACTTC. The encoded protein is CASSLFGGDSSYEQYF.

This clonotype has at least ten counts. The junction departs from the called germline gene at one end, perhaps through a read error. The V gene is TRBV7-9, the J gene TRBJ2-3; no clear D gene. This CDR3 comprises 11 residues. Germline CDR1 SEHNR, CDR2 FQNEAQ (reference sequence). The CDR3 reads CASSLEPTLVF. For the CDR3, the DNA is TGTGCCAGCAGCTTAGAGCCCACTCTTGTATTT.

This clonotype was seen at least ten times. The chain carries TRBV3-1 and TRBJ2-2; D is ambiguous. This CDR3 is built from 13 residues. V gave up 2 bases and J gave up 4 bases, with 5 bases separating them. Germline V gene sequence: CDR1 LGHDT, CDR2 YNNKEL (reference sequence). CDR3 loop: CASSQRLTGELFF. CDR3 sequence (DNA): TGTGCCAGCAGCCAACGTCTCACCGGGGAGCTGTTTTTT.

This clonotype was seen a single time. A much larger clone differs from this one at a single base, so this may be a read error. The rearrangement uses TRBV13 and TRBJ1-2; the D is unclear. The CDR3 spans 13 residues. Germline CDR1 is PRHDT and CDR2 is FYEKMQ (reference sequence). The CDR3: CVSSPRTAYGYTF. DNA of the CDR3: TGTGTCAGCAGCCCCAGGACGGCCTATGGCTACACCTTC. The full variable domain, rest sourced from reference TRBV13 and TRBJ1-2, is AAGVIQSPRHLIKEKRETATLKCYPIPRHDTVYWYQQGPGQDPQFLISFYEKMQSDKGSIPDRFSAQQFSDYHSELNMSSLELGDSALYFCVSSPRTAYGYTFGSGTRLTVV.

This clonotype occurred a few times. This chain joins TRBV7-2 and TRBJ1-6; no reliable D call. V lost 6 bases, J lost 6 bases, and 15 bases lay in between. The germline gives CDR1 SGHTA, CDR2 FQGNSA. The CDR3 runs to 15 residues. The CDR3 bases are TGTGCCAGCAGTTCCCCCCCATTAACTAATTCACCCCTCCACTTT. Protein product: CASSSPPLTNSPLHF.

In its sample, this clonotype was seen many times. The chain carries TRBV9 and TRBJ2-3; no clear D. Germline V gene lookup returns CDR1 SGDLS and CDR2 YYNGEE. With 0 bases removed from V and 4 bases from J, the gap between germline ends came to 9 bases. There are 14 residues in the CDR3. The CDR3 loop reads CASSVENRADTQYF. In DNA form, the CDR3 reads TGTGCCAGCAGCGTAGAGAACAGAGCAGATACGCAGTATTTT.

This clonotype has at least ten counts. The genes are TRBV19 and TRBJ2-5; 10 bases fit TRBD2. The CDR3 has 14 amino acids. The germline gives CDR1 LNHDA, CDR2 SQIVND (reference sequence). V lost 6 bases, J lost 8 bases, and 9 bases stayed unmatched. The CDR3 region has the DNA TGTGCCAGTAGGACAGGGCTAGCGGGAGCAACCCAGTACTTC. Its protein product is CASRTGLAGATQYF. Together with reference TRBV19 and TRBJ2-5, the CDR3 gives the full variable domain: DGGITQSPKYLFRKEGQNVTLSCEQNLNHDAMYWYRQDPGQGLRLIYYSQIVNDFQKGDIAEGYSVSREKKESFPLTVTSAQKNPTAFYLCASRTGLAGATQYFGPGTRLLVL.

In its sample, this clonotype was seen many times. The chain carries TRBV6-5 and TRBJ2-6; D not resolved. This CDR3 is 15 amino acids long. Deletions cut 6 bases from V and 0 bases from J, with 9 bases between. Germline CDR1 reads MNHEY; CDR2 reads SVGAGI. The CDR3 coding sequence is TGTGCCAGCAGGCCTAGTTTCTCTGGGGCCAACGTCCTGACTTTC. Translated: CASRPSFSGANVLTF.

Only a few counts were recorded for this clonotype. V usage is TRBV30 and J usage is TRBJ1-1, with TRBD1 as a possible D gene (5 bases). The CDR3 runs 13 residues. The V gene lost 4 bases and the J gene lost 3 bases, with 12 bases spanning the gap. Germline CDR1 and CDR2: GTSNPN and SVGIG (reference sequence). The CDR3 region is CAWNRPRDTEAFF. The DNA of the CDR3 is TGTGCCTGGAACAGGCCGCGGGACACTGAAGCTTTCTTT.

This clonotype was seen many times. V gene TRBV20-1 combines with J gene TRBJ1-1; TRBD1 aligns across 8 bases. The CDR3 runs to 14 residues. The V and J ends lost 0 bases and 6 bases, in that order; junction bases with no gene match: 6. In germline, CDR1 is DFQATT, CDR2 SNEGSKA (reference sequence). The CDR3, as DNA: TGCAGTGCTAGAGACAGGACAGGGTCGGCTGAAGCTTTCTTT. This codes for CSARDRTGSAEAFF.

V gene TRBV2 combines with J gene TRBJ2-3; 7 nucleotides line up with TRBD2. V was pared by 4 bases and J by 0 bases, with 1 base of the junction left unmatched. The CDR3 contains 14 residues. CDR1 and CDR2 from the germline V gene are SNHLY and FYNNEI. The CDR3 DNA reads as TGTGCCAGCAGTGCCGGGAGGAGCACAGATACGCAGTATTTT. Translating it yields CASSAGRSTDTQYF.

The rearrangement joins TRBV19 to TRBJ1-5; D remains ambiguous. The V gene lost 5 bases and the J gene lost 9 bases, with 5 bases spanning the gap. This CDR3 is built from 10 residues. Germline loops: CDR1 LNHDA, CDR2 SQIVND (reference sequence). CDR3 amino acids: CASSERPQHF. The CDR3 DNA follows: TGTGCCAGTAGTGAACGGCCCCAGCATTTT.

Worth noting for this clonotype: The junction departs from germline at one end; a sequencing error may be responsible. The J gene is TRBJ1-1, the V gene TRBV7-2; no clear D. Germline loops: CDR1 SGHTA, CDR2 FQGNSA. The CDR3 totals 13 residues. The CDR3 sequence: CASSPRLKVGLKF. The CDR3 DNA reads as TGTGCCAGCAGCCCGCGGTTAAAAGTAGGCTTGAAGTTT. Using reference TRBV7-2 and TRBJ1-1 for the parts outside the CDR3, the full variable domain is GAGVSQSPSNKVTEKGKDVELRCDPISGHTALYWYRQSLGQGLEFLIYFQGNSAPDKSGLPSDRFSAERTGGSVSTLTIQRTQQEDSAVYLCASSPRLKVGLKFGQGTRLTVV.

This clonotype was observed many times. The gene calls are TRBV12-3 or TRBV12-4 and TRBJ1-2; TRBD1 might be the D (6 bases). Trimming cost V 5 bases and J 2 bases, with 15 bases left between them. This CDR3 is 15 amino acids long. The CDR3 sequence is CASSTTTGPNYGYTF. For the CDR3, the DNA is TGTGCCAGCAGTACTACGACAGGCCCCAACTATGGCTACACCTTC.

This clonotype was detected many times. This rearrangement joins TRBV15 to TRBJ2-5, with D hard to call. Looked up from germline, CDR1 is LNHNV and CDR2 is YYDKDF (reference sequence). The V end lost 0 bases, the J end lost 11 bases, and 16 bases lay between the germline ends. This CDR3 contains 14 residues. In nucleotides, the CDR3 is TGTGCCACCAGCAGAGAAACGGTGGAGAACGAACAGTACTTC. Its translation is CATSRETVENEQYF.

This clonotype was found many times. V and J are TRBV11-2 and TRBJ1-1, with D uncertain. The germline V gene encodes CDR1 SGHAT and CDR2 FQNNGV. Trimming took 0 bases from V and 5 from J, leaving 13 bases between them. The CDR3 sequence is 15 residues long. The DNA of the CDR3 is TGTGCCAGCAGCTTAGATCATGGCAGTGAGACTGAAGCTTTCTTT. It specifies CASSLDHGSETEAFF.

This clonotype was counted ten times or more. The V and J genes are TRBV2 and TRBJ1-5; D not certain. This CDR3 spans 14 amino acids. The germline V gene encodes CDR1 SNHLY and CDR2 FYNNEI. V gave up 5 bases and J gave up 0 bases, with 8 bases separating them. The CDR3 nucleotides are TGTGCCAGCAGTCGTGAGAATAGCAATCAGCCCCAGCATTTT. Protein product: CASSRENSNQPQHF.